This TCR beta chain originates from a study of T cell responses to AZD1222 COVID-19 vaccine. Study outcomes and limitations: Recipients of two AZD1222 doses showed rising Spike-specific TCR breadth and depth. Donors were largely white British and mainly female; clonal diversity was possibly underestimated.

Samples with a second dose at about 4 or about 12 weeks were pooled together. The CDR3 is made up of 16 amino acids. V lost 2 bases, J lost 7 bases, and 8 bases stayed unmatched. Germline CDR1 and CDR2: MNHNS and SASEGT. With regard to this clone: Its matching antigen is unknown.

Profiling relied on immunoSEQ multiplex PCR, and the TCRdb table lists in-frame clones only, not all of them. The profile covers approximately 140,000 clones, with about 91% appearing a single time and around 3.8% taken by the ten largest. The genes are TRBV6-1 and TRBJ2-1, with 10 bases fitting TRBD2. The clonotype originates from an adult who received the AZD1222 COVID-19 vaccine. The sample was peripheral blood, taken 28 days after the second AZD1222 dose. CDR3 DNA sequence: TGTGCCAGCAGTGAATTAAATAGCGGGGGGCCTAATGAGCAGTTCTTC. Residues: CASSELNSGGPNEQFF.